Following are 15 T cell receptor beta chains from one sample sequenced in a study of regulatory T cells in long-lasting Graves disease. Arm-PCR with iRepertoire HTBI primers amplified the CDR3 regions for these TCR beta libraries. MiXCR, applied by TCRdb to the multiplex PCR reads, yields one record per CDR3 protein. The sample contains roughly 420,000 distinct CDR3 sequences, roughly 17% of which appear only once. Time point denoted: newly diagnosed GD, antithyroid drugs for less than 3 months. PBMC-derived RNA was used for the TCR library. In addition, the sample was reused for a study of T cells in Graves' hyperthyroidism and ophthalmopathy.

The sample consisted of peripheral blood mononuclear cells (PBMCs), taken at new diagnosis, from a patient treated with antithyroid drugs. These receptors originate from a woman aged 30 to 39 with Graves disease.

There are many counts of this clonotype. The CDR3 reads CASSLTVNEQFF. The CDR3 DNA follows: TGTGCCAGCAGTCTTACAGTCAATGAGCAGTTCTTC. This chain joins TRBV6-2 or TRBV6-3 and TRBJ2-1; D call uncertain. Germline V lookup: CDR1 MNHEY, CDR2 SVGEGT. V lost 5 bases to trimming and J lost 6 bases, with 8 bases between them. The CDR3 consists of 12 residues.

V and J are TRBV6-1 and TRBJ2-2; perhaps TRBD2 as D (5 bases). This CDR3 has 15 amino acids. V shed 6 bases and J shed 7 bases, with 18 bases lying between them. In germline, CDR1 is MNHNS, CDR2 SASEGT. CDR3 in amino acids: CASSLSGLRNGELFF. The CDR3 DNA is TGTGCCAGCAGCCTTTCCGGACTCAGGAACGGGGAGCTGTTTTTT.

The chain recombines TRBV20-1 with TRBJ1-2; D not resolved. This CDR3 has 10 residues. CDR1 and CDR2 from the germline V gene are DFQATT and SNEGSKA (reference sequence). V lost 5 bases and J lost 3, with 4 bases in between. In DNA, the CDR3 is TGCAGTGCTTTTGACTATGGCTACACCTTC. It encodes CSAFDYGYTF.

This clonotype was recorded a few times. The rearrangement uses TRBV20-1 and TRBJ2-1; 9 positions match TRBD2. This CDR3 has 16 residues. J was trimmed by 2 bases and V by 0 bases; bases with no gene match: 5. Looked up from germline, CDR1 is DFQATT and CDR2 is SNEGSKA (reference sequence). As DNA, the CDR3 is TGCAGTGCTAGAGATTCTGCGGGAGGGACCTACAATGAGCAGTTCTTC. Residues: CSARDSAGGTYNEQFF.

The CDR3 spells CASREYRGPHTGELFF. CDR3 nucleotides: TGTGCCAGCAGGGAATACAGGGGGCCGCACACCGGGGAGCTGTTTTTT. This chain connects TRBV6-1 to TRBJ2-2, with TRBD1 identical over 9 bases. Germline CDR1 MNHNS, CDR2 SASEGT. The V and J ends lost 6 bases and 3 bases, in that order; junction bases with no gene match: 8. This CDR3 region has 16 residues.

V is TRBV15 and J is TRBJ1-1; D not certain. The V gene's germline CDR1 is LNHNV and CDR2 YYDKDF (reference sequence). The CDR3 loop spans 16 amino acids. Trimming took off 2 bases at V and 0 bases at J, with 13 bases between the two ends. This CDR3 is CATSRHSGGMNTEAFF. The CDR3 DNA follows: TGTGCCACCAGCAGACATTCTGGCGGAATGAACACTGAAGCTTTCTTT. Drawing the rest from reference TRBV15 and TRBJ1-1, the complete variable domain is DAMVIQNPRYQVTQFGKPVTLSCSQTLNHNVMYWYQQKSSQAPKLLFHYYDKDFNNEADTPDNFQSRRPNTSFCFLDIRSPGLGDTAMYLCATSRHSGGMNTEAFFGQGTRLTVV.

This clonotype was observed many times. The V gene is TRBV6-1, the J gene TRBJ1-5, with D possibly matching TRBD1 (5 bases). The V end was cut by 4 bases, the J end by 2 bases, with 18 bases between. Per the germline V gene, CDR1 is MNHNS and CDR2 is SASEGT. The CDR3 spans 17 residues. CDR3 nucleotides: TGTGCCAGCAGTGGGCTCGCCTGGGGCCGAGGCAATCAGCCCCAGCATTTT. Protein sequence: CASSGLAWGRGNQPQHF.

This clonotype turned up a few times. J is TRBJ2-1 and V is TRBV28, with D unresolved. Judging by the DNA end, TRBJ2-5 fits better; the J call may be wrong. In germline, CDR1 is MDHEN, CDR2 SYDVKM. The CDR3 runs 13 residues. The CDR3, as DNA: TGTGCCAGCAACCCTCTAGGCCAAGAGACCCAGTACTTC. Translation gives CASNPLGQETQYF.

V gene TRBV10-3 combines with J gene TRBJ1-1, with D unclear. The CDR3 contains 13 residues. Trimming cost V 10 bases and J 0 bases, with 12 bases left between them. Germline V gene data show CDR1 as ENHRY and CDR2 as SYGVKD. This CDR3 is CATMRAMNTEAFF. The CDR3 coding sequence is TGTGCCACCATGAGGGCTATGAACACTGAAGCTTTCTTT.

The table lists this clonotype with a few counts. The chain carries TRBV9 and TRBJ2-7; D may be TRBD2 (6 bases). CDR3 length: 15 amino acids. The V gene's germline CDR1 is SGDLS and CDR2 YYNGEE. The ends were cut back, 3 bases at V and 6 bases at J, with 19 bases in the middle. The CDR3 DNA reads as TGTGCCAGCAGCGCCTCCGGGAGAGCCTCTGGCGAGCAGTACTTC. Its protein is CASSASGRASGEQYF.

Details on this clonotype: A much larger clonotype is one base distant, so this may be a read error. The chain is built from TRBV27 and TRBJ2-7, with a tentative D call TRBD2 (6 bases). Germline V gives CDR1 MNHEY, CDR2 SMNVEV (reference sequence). CDR3 size: 14 residues. CDR3: CANSPTGRTYEQYF. CDR3 coding DNA: TGTGCCAACAGTCCGACCGGGAGAACCTACGAGCAGTACTTC.

This clonotype was detected a few times. V gene TRBV4-1 combines with J gene TRBJ1-4; 10 bases are a match to TRBD1. This CDR3 is built from 16 residues. V was clipped by 9 bases and J by 8 bases; unmatched bases: 15. Germline CDR1 is MGHRA and CDR2 is YSYEKL. The DNA for the CDR3 is TGCGCCAGTCACCGGGACAGGGGAAACGATGCGGAAAAACTGTTTTTT. Protein: CASHRDRGNDAEKLFF.

This clonotype has at least ten counts. The CDR3 here is CASSFRGRSTDTQYF. As DNA, the CDR3 is TGTGCCAGCAGCTTCAGGGGCAGAAGCACAGATACGCAGTATTTT. The V gene is TRBV11-2, the J gene TRBJ2-3; D is perhaps TRBD1 (6 bases). The CDR3 is 15 amino acids. V was cut by 3 bases and J by 0 bases, with 10 bases left in between. Germline CDR1 SGHAT, CDR2 FQNNGV. The whole variable domain, filled in from reference TRBV11-2 and TRBJ2-3, reads EAGVAQSPRYKIIEKRQSVAFWCNPISGHATLYWYQQILGQGPKLLIQFQNNGVVDDSQLPKDRFSAERLKGVDSTLKIQPAKLEDSAVYLCASSFRGRSTDTQYFGPGTRLTVL.

This clonotype has at least ten counts. Written as DNA, the CDR3 is TGTGCCTTTCGGGGAGCATCCTCCTACGAGCAGTACTTC. Encoded protein: CAFRGASSYEQYF. The chain has TRBV30 and TRBJ2-7; tentatively, D is TRBD2 (5 bases). The V gene lost 7 bases and the J gene lost 0 bases, with 13 bases spanning the gap. Germline values: CDR1 GTSNPN, CDR2 SVGIG (reference sequence). The CDR3 runs to 13 residues. Variable domain in full (rest from reference TRBV30 and TRBJ2-7): SQTIHQWPATLVQPVGSPLSLECTVEGTSNPNLYWYRQAAGRGLQLLFYSVGIGQISSEVPQNLSASRPQDRQFILSSKKLLLSDSGFYLCAFRGASSYEQYFGPGTRLTVT.

The table lists this clonotype with many counts. V gene TRBV15 combines with J gene TRBJ2-5, with D unclear. V lost 6 bases, J lost 0 bases, and 8 bases lay in between. The CDR3 totals 13 residues. Germline V gene data show CDR1 as LNHNV and CDR2 as YYDKDF (reference sequence). This CDR3 is CATRELYQETQYF. The CDR3 nucleotides are TGTGCCACCAGGGAGTTGTACCAAGAGACCCAGTACTTC.